The 17 T cell receptor beta chains reported below all come from one sample, sequenced in a study of cytomegalovirus exposure and HLA in healthy donors. Researchers ran the PCR with 60 Vbeta and 13 Jbeta primers. The repertoire was sequenced with immunoSEQ multiplex PCR; TCRdb's copy has only in-frame clones and lacks some. The sample yields roughly 57,000 clones, around four fifths seen once. Sequenced: PBMCs. The source is a man aged 45-65 years in good health and CMV-seronegative.

V is TRBV7-3 and J is TRBJ1-1, with D perhaps TRBD1 (5 bases). The V and J ends lost 5 bases and 4 bases respectively, with 14 bases between them. Germline assignment: CDR1 SGHTA and CDR2 FQGTGA. The CDR3 spans 14 residues. The CDR3 coding sequence is TGTGCCAGCAGCCCCGGGGGAGGGAGCACTGAAGCTTTCTTT. It is translated as CASSPGGGSTEAFF.

The rearrangement links TRBV5-1 to TRBJ2-3; 11 nucleotides agree with TRBD2. The germline V gene has CDR1 SGHRS and CDR2 YFSETQ. This CDR3 has 15 amino acids. V gave up 5 bases and J gave up 6 bases; unmatched junction bases: 8. CDR3 amino acids: CASSPVAGGSDTQYF. The CDR3, as DNA: TGCGCCAGCAGTCCCGTAGCGGGGGGGTCCGATACGCAGTATTTT.

The chain couples TRBV30 to TRBJ2-7; D call uncertain. Germline CDR1 is GTSNPN and CDR2 is SVGIG (reference sequence). Deletions cut 3 bases from V and 4 bases from J, with 10 bases between. The CDR3 extends over 12 amino acids. The CDR3 bases are TGTGCCTGGAGCGCCGTACAATACGAGCAGTACTTC. This gives the protein CAWSAVQYEQYF.

The chain links TRBV2 to TRBJ2-4; D remains ambiguous. Germline assignment: CDR1 SNHLY and CDR2 FYNNEI. Trimming stripped 2 bases from V and 6 bases from J, with 20 bases between. The CDR3 loop spans 17 amino acids. CDR3 sequence (DNA): TGTGCCAGCAGTGAAATTAGGCAGGCTCCTTCCACAAACATTCAGTACTTC. It specifies CASSEIRQAPSTNIQYF.

V gene TRBV6-6 combines with J gene TRBJ2-5; D is ambiguous. This CDR3 has 13 amino acids. Trimming shortened V by 3 bases and J by 5 bases, and 10 bases separated the two germline ends. Germline V lookup: CDR1 MNHNY, CDR2 SVGAGI (reference sequence). In DNA, the CDR3 is TGTGCCAGCAGTTATCCTGGAGTGGAGACCCAGTACTTC. Translating gives CASSYPGVETQYF.

This sequence joins TRBV4-3 and TRBJ2-7; 10 bases are shared with TRBD2. This CDR3 has 17 amino acids. Losses at the gene ends were 1 base for V and 8 bases for J; bases not matched to a gene: 14. CDR1 LGHNA and CDR2 YSLEER come from the germline V gene. CDR3 DNA: TGCGCCAGCAGCCAAGGCCTAGCGGGGGAGCAGGGGTTGAAGCAGTACTTC. Translating gives CASSQGLAGEQGLKQYF.

The genes are TRBV6-5 and TRBJ1-1; TRBD1 matches at 9 bases. Germline V lookup: CDR1 MNHEY, CDR2 SVGAGI. The CDR3 contains 9 residues. J gave up 14 bases and V 10 bases, and 5 bases lay outside the gene matches. Here the CDR3 reads CATDRGRFF. The CDR3 bases are TGTGCCACCGACAGGGGGAGGTTCTTT.

J is TRBJ2-5 and V is TRBV25-1, with 7 bases aligning to TRBD2. Germline V gene data show CDR1 as MGHDK and CDR2 as SYGVNS. Trimming cost V 0 bases and J 5 bases; bases outside gene matches: 9. CDR3 length equals 16 residues. The CDR3, as DNA: TGTGCCAGCAGTGAATATTCGGGACCGCGGGGGGAGACCCAGTACTTC. Translation: CASSEYSGPRGETQYF.

V gene TRBV13 combines with J gene TRBJ2-3; 9 positions agree with TRBD1. The V gene's germline CDR1 is PRHDT and CDR2 FYEKMQ (reference sequence). V lost 4 bases to trimming and J lost 4 bases; unmatched junction nucleotides: 9. The CDR3 has 16 residues. The CDR3, as DNA: TGTGCCAGCAGCTCGGGGACAGGGATTGGCGCAGATACGCAGTATTTT. This gives the protein CASSSGTGIGADTQYF.

The chain couples TRBV7-6 to TRBJ1-5; weak D call: TRBD1 (6 bases). Germline lookup yields CDR1 SGHVS and CDR2 FNYEAQ. The germline V and J ends were trimmed by 0 bases and 2 bases, with 17 bases remaining between them. CDR3 length equals 18 residues. This chain's CDR3 is CASSLAPAGGEGNQPQHF. CDR3 nucleotide sequence: TGTGCCAGCAGCTTAGCCCCGGCGGGGGGCGAAGGCAATCAGCCCCAGCATTTT.

Concerning this clone: The germline gene is not matched at one end of the junction; a read error may be the cause. The chain links TRBV5-6 to TRBJ1-5; D is unresolved. The CDR3 totals 17 residues. Germline CDR1 SGHDT, CDR2 YYEEEE. CDR3 sequence: CAGSLSQALMGNQPQHF. The CDR3 DNA sequence: TGTGCCGGCAGCTTGAGCCAGGCCCTTATGGGCAATCAGCCCCAGCATTTT.

This clone was counted between two and nine times. The genes are TRBV28 and TRBJ2-7; the match to TRBD1 covers 7 bases. The V segment lost 5 bases and the J segment 7 bases; nucleotides outside the gene matches: 8. Germline CDR1 and CDR2: MDHEN and SYDVKM. This CDR3 region has 13 residues. The CDR3 DNA reads TGTGCCAGCAGTCCCACGACAGGGCAGGAGCAGTACTTC. This encodes CASSPTTGQEQYF.

The chain combines TRBV9 with TRBJ2-5, with TRBD1 identical over 9 bases. The V segment lost 4 bases and the J segment 5 bases; nucleotides outside the gene matches: 9. The CDR3 is 15 residues long. Germline loops: CDR1 SGDLS, CDR2 YYNGEE. In DNA, the CDR3 is TGTGCCAGCAGCCCGGGACAGGGTAGCGGGGAGACCCAGTACTTC. This gives the protein CASSPGQGSGETQYF. Together with reference TRBV9 and TRBJ2-5, the CDR3 gives the full variable domain: DSGVTQTPKHLITATGQRVTLRCSPRSGDLSVYWYQQSLDQGLQFLIQYYNGEERAKGNILERFSAQQFPDLHSELNLSSLELGDSALYFCASSPGQGSGETQYFGPGTRLLVL.

In the case of this clone: The sample contains more than one DNA sequence encoding this CDR3. The chain is built from TRBV19 and TRBJ2-3; 9 bases map to TRBD2. Looked up from germline, CDR1 is LNHDA and CDR2 is SQIVND (reference sequence). This CDR3 spans 16 amino acids. With 5 bases clipped from V and 2 bases from J, the junction kept 8 bases outside the gene matches. CDR3 nucleotide sequence: TGTGCCAGTAGTTCCAAGCGGGGGGCCTCCACAGATACGCAGTATTTT. Amino acids: CASSSKRGASTDTQYF.

This rearrangement joins TRBV7-6 to TRBJ2-3, with 9 positions matching TRBD2. Germline V gene lookup returns CDR1 SGHVS and CDR2 FNYEAQ. This CDR3 contains 17 residues. V lost 1 base to trimming and J lost 4 bases; unmatched junction nucleotides: 9. The CDR3 protein is CASSLDAAGGGADTQYF. In DNA form, the CDR3 reads TGTGCCAGCAGCTTAGACGCAGCGGGGGGTGGTGCAGATACGCAGTATTTT.

The genes are TRBV28 and TRBJ1-5, with TRBD1 identical over 7 bases. J lost 3 bases, V lost 5 bases, and 10 bases had no gene match. CDR1 MDHEN and CDR2 SYDVKM come from the germline V gene. The CDR3 length is 16 residues. The CDR3 here is CASSHRDSRTNQPQHF. The CDR3 DNA reads TGTGCCAGCAGTCACCGGGACAGCAGAACCAATCAGCCCCAGCATTTT.

V is TRBV14 and J is TRBJ2-3; D is unclear. CDR3 length equals 16 residues. Trimming stripped 4 bases from V and 2 bases from J, with 16 bases between. Germline loops: CDR1 SGHDN, CDR2 FVKESK. The CDR3 DNA reads as TGTGCCAGCAGCCCCCAATCCCTATCCTACACAGATACGCAGTATTTT. Protein sequence: CASSPQSLSYTDTQYF.